This T cell receptor (beta chain) was profiled in a study of shared T cell receptors in the human thymus (dated by TCRdb to 2020 to 2022). About the full investigation: The study investigated the way shared, self-reactive T-cell receptor alpha chains are produced in the human thymus.

Relative to germline, V is missing 4 bases and J is missing 1 base, with 7 bases of the junction outside any gene match. CDR1 and CDR2 were assigned from the germline V gene as SGHRS and YFSETQ. From cysteine to phenylalanine, the CDR3 is 15 amino acids long. Of all the DNA, just the CDR3 is kept, 45 bases in frame from base 1. About this clone: There is no known antigen for this receptor. Base quality data are lacking; no much larger clone is found one base away.

Library method: the immunoSEQ multiplex PCR assay. The table was pulled from immuneACCESS by TCRdb, which kept in-frame rearrangements only. Such tables lose some clones; where checked, under half of the loss comes from unresolved V genes, and the rest has no known cause. This sample holds around 730,000 clones; approximately 83% were observed only once. In total, the top ten clones hold about 0.0098% of the sample. The same data also went into a second study, on human thymus T cells. That second report states: The donors were immunologically healthy infants in Finland who had open corrective cardiac surgery for congenital heart defects. Thymus tissue was obtained as surgical resects removed during corrective cardiac surgery. Both the thymic and the peripheral blood repertoires appeared to show biased V and J gene segment usage. According to the related research, thymic TCR repertoires were highly overlapping among unrelated individuals. The study used under 10 infant thymus samples plus four related peripheral blood samples to characterize TCR alpha and beta repertoires. The infant donors were roughly 7 to 244 days old, and the cohort included six or seven males and a couple of females. After being mechanically released from the tissue, thymocytes were kept at -70 degrees C in pellets of roughly 9.5-32 million cells. A QIAsymphony instrument was used to extract genomic DNA from the frozen cell pellets. The immunoSEQ multiplex PCR assay was used to amplify the TCRB and TCRAD loci from a standardized amount of quality-controlled genomic DNA. The amplicons covered the V(D)J region and were long enough to include the CDR3 and to identify the V and J genes. Amplicon sequencing was performed on an Illumina platform through the commercial immunoSEQ service. Primer bias and sequencing errors were corrected as previously described, and TCRAD and TCRB definitions were based on the IMGT database. Analysis of the repertoires was done with immunoSEQ Analyzer 3.0 and VDJTools and included basic statistics, V/J segment usage, diversity estimates, rarefaction and pairwise overlap. Diversity was estimated with Chao1, ChaoE, Efron-Thisted, Shannon and inverse Simpson indices, and also on datasets down-sampled to the smallest sample. Repertoire overlap was determined by strict matching of CDR3 nucleotide sequence, V gene and J gene, and Jaccard-based multidimensional scaling clustering was applied. On average, thymus samples yielded about 730,000 unique TCRB clonotypes, whereas blood samples yielded about 80,000.

The sample was thymocytes. This receptor was identified in a girl less than two years old with a congenital heart defect. Donor details come from another sample of the same person, matched by shared clones. The chain joins TRBV5-1 to TRBJ1-1; 7 of the junction bases match TRBD1. Read as DNA, the sequence is TGCGCCAGCAGCCCCGCAGGGGGGTCGAACACTGAAGCTTTCTTT. This sequence encodes CASSPAGGSNTEAFF.